This T cell receptor beta chain was captured in a study of blood T cell repertoires in COVID-19. This CDR3 has 15 amino acids. CDR1 and CDR2 from the germline V gene are MDHEN and SYDVKM. The V gene lost 3 bases and the J gene lost 0 bases, with 8 bases spanning the gap. TCRdb's table, derived via immunoSEQ multiplex PCR, lists solely in-frame clones and lacks some. The data hold nearly 90,000 clones, with around nine tenths observed a single time. The chain combines TRBV28 with TRBJ2-2; D is perhaps TRBD2 (6 bases). The sequenced material came from peripheral blood. The clonotype originates from a man of 80 years or more with acute or convalescent COVID-19. The chain's CDR3 is CASSFASANTGELFF. As DNA, the CDR3 is TGTGCCAGCAGTTTCGCTAGCGCGAACACCGGGGAGCTGTTTTTT.